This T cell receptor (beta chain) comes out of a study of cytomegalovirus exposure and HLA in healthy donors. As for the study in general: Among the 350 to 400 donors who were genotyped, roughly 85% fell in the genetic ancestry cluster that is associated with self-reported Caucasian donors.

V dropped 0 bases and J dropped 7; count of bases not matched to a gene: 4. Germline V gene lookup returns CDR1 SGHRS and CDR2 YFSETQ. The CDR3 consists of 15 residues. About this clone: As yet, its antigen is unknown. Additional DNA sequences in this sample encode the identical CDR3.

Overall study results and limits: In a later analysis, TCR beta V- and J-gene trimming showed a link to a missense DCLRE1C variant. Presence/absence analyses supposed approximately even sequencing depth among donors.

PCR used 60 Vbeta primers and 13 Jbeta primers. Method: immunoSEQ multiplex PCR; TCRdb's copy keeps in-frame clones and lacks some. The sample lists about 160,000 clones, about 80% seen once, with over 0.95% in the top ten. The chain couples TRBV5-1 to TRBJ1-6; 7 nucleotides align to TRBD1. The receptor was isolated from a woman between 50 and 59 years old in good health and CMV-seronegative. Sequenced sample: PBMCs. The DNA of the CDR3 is TGCGCCAGCAGCTTGGCGGGGACAGACAATTCACCCCTCCACTTT. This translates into CASSLAGTDNSPLHF.